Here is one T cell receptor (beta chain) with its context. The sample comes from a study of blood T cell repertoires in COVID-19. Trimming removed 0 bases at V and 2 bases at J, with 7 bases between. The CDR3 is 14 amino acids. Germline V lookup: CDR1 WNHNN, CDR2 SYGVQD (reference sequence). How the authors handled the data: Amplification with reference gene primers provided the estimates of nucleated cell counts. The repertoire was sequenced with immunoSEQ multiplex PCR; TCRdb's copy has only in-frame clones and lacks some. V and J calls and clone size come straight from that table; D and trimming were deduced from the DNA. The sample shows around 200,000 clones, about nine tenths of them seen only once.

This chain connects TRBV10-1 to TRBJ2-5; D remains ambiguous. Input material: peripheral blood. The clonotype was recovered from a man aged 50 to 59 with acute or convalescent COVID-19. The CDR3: CASSESIAQETQYF. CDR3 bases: TGCGCCAGCAGTGAGTCGATAGCTCAAGAGACCCAGTACTTC.